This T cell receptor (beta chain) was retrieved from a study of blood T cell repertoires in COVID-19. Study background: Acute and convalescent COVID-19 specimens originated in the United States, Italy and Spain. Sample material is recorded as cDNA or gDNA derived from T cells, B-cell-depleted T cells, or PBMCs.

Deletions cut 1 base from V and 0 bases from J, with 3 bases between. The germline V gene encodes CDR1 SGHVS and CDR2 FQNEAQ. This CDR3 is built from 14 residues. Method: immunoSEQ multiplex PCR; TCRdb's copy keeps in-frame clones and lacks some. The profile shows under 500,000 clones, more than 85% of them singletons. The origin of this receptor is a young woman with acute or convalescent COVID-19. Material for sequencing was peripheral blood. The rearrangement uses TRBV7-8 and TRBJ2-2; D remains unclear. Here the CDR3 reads CASSLVTNTGELFF. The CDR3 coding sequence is TGTGCCAGCAGCTTAGTCACGAACACCGGGGAGCTGTTTTTT.